These 9 T cell receptor beta chains originate from one sample sequenced in a study of T cell responses to AZD1222 COVID-19 vaccine. Sequenced by immunoSEQ multiplex PCR; TCRdb stores in-frame clones only, minus some. The data contain over 95,000 clones, about 87% of them singletons. The sample consisted of peripheral blood, taken on day 0 of AZD1222 vaccination. The receptor set was obtained from an adult in good health.

The rearrangement joins TRBV11-1 to TRBJ2-7; a possible D gene is TRBD2 (5 bases). With 0 bases removed from V and 0 bases from J, the gap between germline ends came to 9 bases. Germline CDR1 is SGHAT and CDR2 is FQDESV (reference sequence). This CDR3 is built from 15 residues. The CDR3: CASSLAGGGSYEQYF. CDR3 DNA sequence: TGTGCCAGCAGCTTAGCTGGAGGTGGCTCCTACGAGCAGTACTTC.

The chain links TRBV6-5 to TRBJ2-3; the D gene is possibly TRBD2 (6 bases). V was trimmed by 3 bases and J by 9 bases, leaving 10 bases between them. This CDR3 spans 12 amino acids. Germline V gene sequence: CDR1 MNHEY, CDR2 SVGAGI. The CDR3 sequence is CASSYGTGTQYF. CDR3 bases: TGTGCCAGCAGTTATGGGACTGGAACGCAGTATTTT.

The CDR3 coding sequence is TGTGCCAGCAGTCGGCAGGGGGCTCATCAGCCCCAGCATTTT. Translation: CASSRQGAHQPQHF. This sequence joins TRBV28 and TRBJ1-5, with 8 bases that match TRBD1. Germline values: CDR1 MDHEN, CDR2 SYDVKM. The J segment lost 5 bases and the V segment lost 5 bases, leaving 5 bases of the junction unmatched. The CDR3 loop spans 14 amino acids. The full variable domain, rest sourced from reference TRBV28 and TRBJ1-5, is DVKVTQSSRYLVKRTGEKVFLECVQDMDHENMFWYRQDPGLGLRLIYFSYDVKMKEKGDIPEGYSVSREKKERFSLILESASTNQTSMYLCASSRQGAHQPQHFGDGTRLSIL.

This clone is a singleton in its sample. J is TRBJ2-1 and V is TRBV7-9; TRBD1 aligns across 7 bases. This CDR3 spans 16 amino acids. J gave up 3 bases and V 4 bases, and 9 bases lay outside the gene matches. Germline CDR1 reads SEHNR; CDR2 reads FQNEAQ (reference sequence). In nucleotides, the CDR3 is TGTGCCAGCAGCTCCCACCGGGACAGTTTCTACAATGAGCAGTTCTTC. This gives the protein CASSSHRDSFYNEQFF.

The chain has TRBV6-2 or TRBV6-3 and TRBJ2-7; the match to TRBD2 covers 12 bases. Germline assignment: CDR1 MNHEY and CDR2 SVGEGT. After removal of 6 bases from V and 3 bases from J, the junction contained 3 bases not matched to a gene. The CDR3 is 14 residues long. The CDR3 region is CASSPGLAGYEQYF. Here the CDR3 DNA reads TGTGCCAGCAGCCCGGGACTAGCGGGCTACGAGCAGTACTTC.

The gene calls are TRBV19 and TRBJ2-7; D call uncertain. Germline CDR1 is LNHDA and CDR2 is SQIVND (reference sequence). There are 13 residues in the CDR3. Trimming shortened V by 7 bases and J by 1 base, and 11 bases separated the two germline ends. CDR3 region: CASKPALSYEQYF. The DNA for the CDR3 is TGTGCCAGTAAGCCCGCGCTTTCCTACGAGCAGTACTTC.

The CDR3 coding sequence is TGTGCCAGCAGCTTTACGTTATCTGGGGCCAACGTCCTGACTTTC. Encoded protein: CASSFTLSGANVLTF. The V and J genes are TRBV7-2 and TRBJ2-6; D remains ambiguous. The germline V gene encodes CDR1 SGHTA and CDR2 FQGNSA. The germline V and J ends were trimmed by 3 bases and 1 base, with 7 bases remaining between them. The CDR3 runs 15 residues.

V and J are TRBV18 and TRBJ2-1, with D maybe TRBD2 (6 bases). This CDR3 has 15 amino acids. Deletions cut 5 bases from V and 5 bases from J, with 16 bases between. The V gene's germline CDR1 is KGHSH and CDR2 LQKENI. The CDR3 is CASSSIGEVHNEQFF. Written as DNA, the CDR3 is TGTGCCAGCTCATCGATCGGGGAGGTCCACAATGAGCAGTTCTTC.

This clone was counted a single time. The V call is TRBV29-1, the J call TRBJ2-2; possible D gene TRBD1, 5 bases. Trimming pared 4 bases from V and 4 bases from J, leaving 7 bases between. The CDR3 runs 12 residues. Per the germline V gene, CDR1 is SQVTM and CDR2 is ANQGSEA. The DNA for the CDR3 is TGCAGCGTTGGGCAGGGCACCGGGGAGCTGTTTTTT. Amino acids: CSVGQGTGELFF.